This entry describes one T cell receptor (beta chain). Its antigen is undetermined. This entry is derived from a study of breast tumors, draining lymph nodes, adjacent tissues. TCRdb re-analysed the multiplex PCR reads in MiXCR, keeping a single row per CDR3 protein. Of about 6,600 distinct CDR3 sequences detected, about 45% appear once; the ten largest clones hold around 42%. The study, taken as a whole, reports: Tumor T cell lymph node origin was a supported hypothesis, not proven. Compared with lymph nodes, tumors were less diverse; compared with nontumor tissue, more. Most tumor T cells seemingly derive from lymph node, then expand in tumor. Luminal-like breast cancer showed significantly greater tumor-nontumor repertoire similarity than basal-like breast cancer did.

CDR1 is SGDLS and CDR2 is YYNGEE in the germline V gene. There are 20 residues in the CDR3. V trimming: 3 bases; J trimming: 2 bases; junction bases outside the gene matches: 20. The clonotype comes from a female donor with breast cancer. Some clones in this sample may be carry-over from other donors' samples. The specimen was tumor-adjacent breast tissue. The chain is built from TRBV9 and TRBJ2-7; TRBD2 matches 10 bases. The CDR3 loop reads CASSESGGLAGVLGPYEQYF. DNA of the CDR3: TGTGCCAGCAGCGAATCGGGGGGGCTAGCGGGAGTCCTCGGGCCCTACGAGCAGTACTTC.